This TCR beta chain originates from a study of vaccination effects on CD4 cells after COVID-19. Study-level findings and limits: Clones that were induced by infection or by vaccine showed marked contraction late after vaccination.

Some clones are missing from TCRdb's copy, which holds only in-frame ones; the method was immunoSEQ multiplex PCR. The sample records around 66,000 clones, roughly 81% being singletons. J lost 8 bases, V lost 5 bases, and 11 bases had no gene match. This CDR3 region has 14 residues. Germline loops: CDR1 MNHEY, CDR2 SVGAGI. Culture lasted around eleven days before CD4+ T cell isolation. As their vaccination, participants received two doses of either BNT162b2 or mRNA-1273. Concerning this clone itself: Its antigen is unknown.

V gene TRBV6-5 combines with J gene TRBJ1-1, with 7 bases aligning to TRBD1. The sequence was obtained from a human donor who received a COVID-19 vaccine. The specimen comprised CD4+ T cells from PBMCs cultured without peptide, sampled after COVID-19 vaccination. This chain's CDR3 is CASSPPTGRNEAFF. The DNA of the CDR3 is TGTGCCAGCAGTCCCCCGACAGGGAGAAACGAAGCTTTCTTT.